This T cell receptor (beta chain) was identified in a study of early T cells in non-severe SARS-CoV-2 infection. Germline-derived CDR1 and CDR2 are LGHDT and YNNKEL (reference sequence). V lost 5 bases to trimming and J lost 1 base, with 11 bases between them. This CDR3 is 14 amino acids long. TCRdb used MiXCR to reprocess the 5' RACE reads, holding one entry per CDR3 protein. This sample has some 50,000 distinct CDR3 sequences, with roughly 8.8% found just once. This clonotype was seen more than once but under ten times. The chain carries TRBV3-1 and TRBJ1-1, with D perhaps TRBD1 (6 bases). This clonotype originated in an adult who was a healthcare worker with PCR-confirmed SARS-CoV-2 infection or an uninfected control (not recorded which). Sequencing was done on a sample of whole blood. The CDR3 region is CASSVKQGNTEAFF. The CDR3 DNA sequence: TGTGCCAGCAGCGTAAAACAGGGGAACACTGAAGCTTTCTTT.